Listed here are 11 T cell receptor beta chains from one sample, sequenced in a study of blood T cells in healthy people across ages. A J-beta primer mix and a sample-barcoded 5' primer were used in a second PCR of roughly 6 to 12 cycles. TCRdb analysed the 5' RACE reads with MiXCR anew, one entry per CDR3 protein. The sample contains approximately 350,000 distinct CDR3 sequences, about 55% of which appear only once. Specimen: blood. The receptors originated from a man aged 60 to 75 in good health.

The rearrangement joins TRBV3-1 to TRBJ2-1; the match to TRBD2 covers 7 bases. Germline lookup yields CDR1 LGHDT and CDR2 YNNKEL (reference sequence). J gave up 6 bases and V 0 bases, and 5 bases lay outside the gene matches. There are 15 residues in the CDR3. The CDR3 DNA sequence: TGTGCCAGCAGCCAAGACCGCGGGAGTGGCAATGAGCAGTTCTTC. As protein: CASSQDRGSGNEQFF.

This chain connects TRBV5-1 to TRBJ2-1; D is unclear. V was trimmed by 0 bases and J by 0 bases, leaving 7 bases between them. Per germline, CDR1 SGHRS and CDR2 YFSETQ. CDR3 length: 15 residues. The CDR3 DNA sequence: TGCGCCAGCAGCTTGGGGTCTAGCTCCTACAATGAGCAGTTCTTC. Its protein product is CASSLGSSSYNEQFF.

This clonotype has ten or more counts. This chain uses TRBV6-6 with TRBJ2-1; D ambiguous. From germline, CDR1 is MNHNY and CDR2 SVGAGI (reference sequence). CDR3 length: 15 residues. Trimming cost V 5 bases and J 0 bases, with 11 bases left between them. For the CDR3, the DNA is TGTGCCAGCAGTCCCGTACCCAGCTCCTACAATGAGCAGTTCTTC. It translates to CASSPVPSSYNEQFF.

In the case of this clonotype: A read error is possible here, since a much larger clone lies one base away. This likely comes from a read error, as the CDR3 has no conserved phenylalanine or tryptophan at its end. The rearrangement links TRBV3-1 to TRBJ2-5; D not certain. Germline V CDR1 and CDR2: LGHDT, YNNKEL (reference sequence). Trimming removed 0 bases at V and 3 bases at J, with 14 bases between. This CDR3 is built from 16 residues. The CDR3 protein is CASSQDVKGPKETQYY. The CDR3, as DNA: TGTGCCAGCAGCCAAGACGTAAAGGGTCCGAAAGAGACCCAGTACTAC.

The chain uses TRBV7-2 and TRBJ1-1; 7 bases align to TRBD1. Germline CDR1 reads SGHTA; CDR2 reads FQGNSA. The CDR3 contains 13 residues. The V gene end was trimmed by 5 bases and the J gene end by 4 bases; junction bases not matched to a gene: 4. CDR3 sequence reads: CASSPQGGTEAFF. The CDR3 region has the DNA TGTGCCAGCAGCCCTCAGGGGGGCACTGAAGCTTTCTTT.

The chain has TRBV20-1 and TRBJ2-3; 9 bases align to TRBD2. V lost 6 bases and J lost 8; bases outside the gene matches: 15. CDR3 length equals 15 residues. CDR1 is DFQATT and CDR2 is SNEGSKA in the germline V gene (reference sequence). CDR3 coding DNA: TGCAGTGCCCTTAAATTTAGCGGGGGACCCTCTACGCAGTATTTT. It yields the protein CSALKFSGGPSTQYF.

This clonotype was detected ten times or more. The chain uses TRBV5-1 and TRBJ2-3; 9 bases are a match to TRBD2. The germline CDR1 and CDR2 sequences are SGHRS and YFSETQ. CDR3 length: 16 residues. V trimming: 2 bases; J trimming: 4 bases; junction bases outside the gene matches: 8. The DNA of the CDR3 is TGCGCCAGCAGCTTCCTTAGCGGGGGCACAGCAGATACGCAGTATTTT. The encoded protein is CASSFLSGGTADTQYF.

This sequence joins TRBV21-1 and TRBJ2-7; whether TRBD1, the table's D call, matches the DNA was not checked. TRBV21-1 is a known pseudogene. This CDR3 has 21 amino acids. This chain's CDR3 is CASSKSSGGTGPILLSYEQYF. In DNA, the CDR3 is TGTGCCAGCAGCAAATCTAGCGGCGGGACAGGGCCAATCTTACTTTCCTACGAGCAGTACTTC.

This clonotype was seen many times. The chain carries TRBV29-1 and TRBJ2-3, with 10 bases matching TRBD2. V shed 1 base and J 0 bases; nucleotides not matched to a gene: 4. This CDR3 contains 16 residues. Germline loops: CDR1 SQVTM, CDR2 ANQGSEA. CDR3 nucleotide sequence: TGCAGCGTTGAAGGTTTGACTAGCGGGAGCACAGATACGCAGTATTTT. Residues: CSVEGLTSGSTDTQYF.

This clonotype was observed a few times. This chain uses TRBV6-5 with TRBJ2-1, with 8 bases that match TRBD1. After removal of 6 bases from V and 7 bases from J, the junction contained 11 bases not matched to a gene. CDR1 MNHEY and CDR2 SVGAGI come from the germline V gene. The CDR3 has 15 amino acids. CDR3 region: CASSPGRQGKNEQFF. In nucleotides, the CDR3 is TGTGCCAGCAGCCCCGGAAGACAGGGGAAGAATGAGCAGTTCTTC.

The chain joins TRBV28 to TRBJ2-1, with 7 bases aligning to TRBD2. Germline loops: CDR1 MDHEN, CDR2 SYDVKM. After removal of 6 bases from V and 3 bases from J, the junction contained 8 bases not matched to a gene. This CDR3 is 15 amino acids long. CDR3 protein: CASSEAGVLYNEQFF. DNA of the CDR3: TGTGCCAGCAGCGAGGCGGGAGTCCTCTACAATGAGCAGTTCTTC.